This is a list of T cell receptor beta chains from one sample in a study of blood T cell repertoires in COVID-19. Only in-frame clones appear in the TCRdb table, and some are missing; sequencing was by immunoSEQ multiplex PCR. The top ten clones hold roughly a sixth of a sample with about 250,000 clones, 65% to 90% of them seen once. The source material was PBMCs or T cells enriched from blood (not recorded which). The receptors here all came from a man between 18 and 29 years old who had recovered from COVID-19. Each CDR3 is given with its conserved first and last residue. A D gene is named only where the DNA matches it firmly.

>TRBJ1-6|.|TRBV14
CASSQQRRSSPLHF
TGTGCCAGCAGCCAACAGAGGCGTAGTTCACCCCTCCACTTT
>TRBJ1-6|.|TRBV2
CASIGGEALHF
TGTGCCAGCATCGGTGGAGAGGCGCTCCACTTT
>TRBJ1-1|.|TRBV5-6
CASSLGYAGTEAFF
TGTGCCAGCAGCCTGGGATATGCAGGGACTGAAGCTTTCTTT
>TRBJ1-3|TRBD1|TRBV2
CASSRDRESGNTIYF
TGTGCCAGCAGTCGAGACAGGGAAAGTGGAAACACCATATATTTT
>TRBJ2-1|.|TRBV19
CASSIGGGAYNEQFF
TGTGCCAGTAGTATAGGAGGGGGAGCTTACAATGAGCAGTTCTTC
>TRBJ2-1|TRBD2|TRBV11-2
CASSSLGGGYNEQFF
TGTGCCAGCAGCTCCTTAGGCGGGGGGTACAATGAGCAGTTCTTC
>TRBJ2-4|TRBD2|TRBV28
CASSLSRTSGRAAKNIQYF
TGTGCCAGCAGTTTATCCCGGACTAGCGGGAGGGCCGCCAAAAACATTCAGTACTTC
>TRBJ1-5|TRBD1|TRBV28
CASNNLRQGASNQPQHF
TGTGCCAGCAACAATCTTCGACAGGGGGCTAGCAATCAGCCCCAGCATTTT
>TRBJ2-6|.|TRBV5-1
CASSRQVPGSSGANVLTF
TGCGCCAGCAGCAGGCAGGTCCCAGGTTCCTCTGGGGCCAACGTCCTGACTTTC
>TRBJ2-3|TRBD2|TRBV30
CAWSRSGGGDTQYF
TGTGCCTGGAGTCGAAGCGGGGGGGGCGATACGCAGTATTTT
>TRBJ2-1|TRBD2|TRBV11-3
CASSLLAGSYNEQFF
TGTGCCAGCAGCTTACTAGCGGGGTCCTACAATGAGCAGTTCTTC
>TRBJ2-5|.|TRBV6-1
CASSERWGGQKETQYF
TGTGCCAGCAGTGAACGGTGGGGCGGACAGAAAGAGACCCAGTACTTC
>TRBJ1-1|TRBD1|TRBV27
CASSFRQGGEAFF
TGTGCCAGCAGTTTCCGACAGGGTGGGGAAGCTTTCTTT
>TRBJ1-3|.|TRBV24-1
CATSGAGGSSGNTIYF
TGTGCCACCAGTGGGGCCGGGGGTTCCTCTGGAAACACCATATATTTT
>TRBJ2-7|TRBD1|TRBV28
CASSWGTGASYEQYF
TGTGCCAGCAGTTGGGGGACAGGGGCCTCCTACGAGCAGTACTTC
>TRBJ1-2|TRBD1|TRBV13
CASSSTGAYGYTF
TGTGCCAGCAGCTCTACAGGGGCCTATGGCTACACCTTC
>TRBJ2-1|.|TRBV3-1/TRBV3-2
CASSKAEEQFF
TGTGCCAGCAGCAAAGCGGAGGAGCAGTTCTTC
>TRBJ1-5|.|TRBV18
CASSPKSNGPRGGPQHF
TGTGCCAGCTCACCTAAATCTAACGGCCCCAGAGGAGGTCCCCAGCATTTT
>TRBJ1-5|.|TRBV19
CASSTDTGLKGVQPQHF
TGTGCCAGTAGTACCGATACAGGGCTTAAGGGTGTTCAGCCCCAGCATTTT
>TRBJ2-3|.|TRBV2
CASSEVLAADTQYF
TGTGCCAGCAGTGAAGTGCTAGCCGCAGATACGCAGTATTTT
>TRBJ2-3|TRBD2|TRBV30
CAWSVGLLGGDTQYF
TGTGCCTGGAGTGTAGGCCTTCTGGGGGGGGATACGCAGTATTTT
>TRBJ2-1|.|TRBV7-9
CASILGLDPRHEQFF
TGTGCCAGCATCTTAGGCCTAGACCCTCGGCATGAGCAGTTCTTC
>TRBJ1-2|.|TRBV7-2
CASSLGTEYGYTF
TGTGCCAGCAGCCTCGGGACTGAATATGGCTACACCTTC
>TRBJ2-7|.|TRBV7-9
CASSPGVTEQYF
TGTGCCAGCAGCCCTGGAGTAACCGAGCAGTACTTC